Listed here are 29 T cell receptor beta chains from one sample, sequenced in a study of a mutant IDH1 vaccine in newly diagnosed glioma. Clones were read by immunoSEQ multiplex PCR, and TCRdb kept only the in-frame ones, dropping some. The sample has 85,000 to 100,000 clones, about 82% seen once; the top ten hold around 7.5%. Time point indicated: baseline, week 1 (first vaccination visit). Described treatment: pre-vaccination baseline after standard-of-care therapy. The sequences come from PBMCs, collected from a glioma patient treated with radiotherapy, temozolomide or both. These receptors were collected from a middle-aged man with glioma.

J is TRBJ2-5 and V is TRBV4-3; D perhaps matches TRBD1 (5 bases). This CDR3 contains 14 residues. Trimming left V 1 base short and J 5 bases short, with 11 bases between. Germline CDR1 is LGHNA and CDR2 is YSLEER. The chain's CDR3 is CASSQGGARETQYF. CDR3 in DNA: TGCGCCAGCAGCCAAGGGGGCGCCCGGGAGACCCAGTACTTC.

This chain links TRBV5-1 with TRBJ2-3; 9 bases match TRBD2. The CDR3 runs to 16 residues. V shed 1 base, J shed 1 base, and the junction held 4 bases outside the gene matches. Germline CDR1 SGHRS, CDR2 YFSETQ. The DNA of the CDR3 is TGCGCCAGCAGCTTGTTTAGCGGGAGCCGCACAGATACGCAGTATTTT. This sequence encodes CASSLFSGSRTDTQYF.

The CDR3: CASSQEPREETQYF. The CDR3 DNA reads TGCGCCAGCAGCCAAGAACCCAGAGAAGAGACCCAGTACTTC. The chain couples TRBV4-1 to TRBJ2-5, with D uncertain. The V gene's germline CDR1 is MGHRA and CDR2 YSYEKL. This CDR3 has 14 amino acids. V was trimmed by 0 bases and J by 3 bases, leaving 8 bases between them.

The CDR3 is CASSLSGDPGLAKTYEQYF. CDR3 DNA: TGTGCCAGCAGTTTATCTGGGGACCCGGGACTAGCGAAGACCTACGAGCAGTACTTC. The chain is built from TRBV27 and TRBJ2-7; 10 nucleotides align to TRBD2. Unmatched junction bases numbered 13, after V lost 0 bases and J lost 2 bases. The CDR3 runs to 19 residues. The germline V gene has CDR1 MNHEY and CDR2 SMNVEV (reference sequence).

A single count supports this clone. This chain uses TRBV30 with TRBJ1-2; no clear D. CDR1 and CDR2 (germline): GTSNPN, SVGIG (reference sequence). V dropped 5 bases and J dropped 4 bases, with 17 bases sitting between them. There are 14 residues in the CDR3. CDR3 in amino acids: CAWLVHGGPYGYTF. The DNA for the CDR3 is TGTGCCTGGTTGGTCCACGGAGGACCCTATGGCTACACCTTC.

This chain uses TRBV4-3 with TRBJ2-7, with no clear D. CDR1 and CDR2 from the germline V gene are LGHNA and YSLEER. The CDR3 has 14 amino acids. V was cut by 3 bases and J by 0 bases, with 9 bases left in between. The CDR3 region has the DNA TGCGCCAGCAGCCAGAGCAGGACCTCCTACGAGCAGTACTTC. Residues: CASSQSRTSYEQYF.

The rearrangement uses TRBV10-1 and TRBJ2-5; TRBD2 aligns across 14 bases. V was clipped by 0 bases and J by 1 base; unmatched bases: 1. Germline V gene data show CDR1 as WNHNN and CDR2 as SYGVQD (reference sequence). This CDR3 is 17 amino acids long. The CDR3 here is CASSESGTSGGQETQYF. The CDR3 DNA is TGCGCCAGCAGTGAGTCGGGGACTAGCGGGGGCCAAGAGACCCAGTACTTC.

This clone was seen more than once but under ten times. The V call is TRBV11-2, the J call TRBJ2-4; tentative D call: TRBD1 (7 bases). Germline V CDR1 and CDR2: SGHAT, FQNNGV. The V end was cut by 5 bases, the J end by 1 base, with 15 bases between. CDR3 size: 16 residues. The CDR3 sequence is CASSANRGGAKNIQYF. The CDR3 coding sequence is TGTGCCAGCAGCGCGAACAGGGGAGGCGCCAAAAACATTCAGTACTTC.

The chain employs TRBV29-1 and TRBJ1-2, with 10 nucleotides matching TRBD1. V lost 6 bases to trimming and J lost 4 bases; unmatched junction nucleotides: 8. Germline lookup yields CDR1 SQVTM and CDR2 ANQGSEA. The CDR3 is 14 residues long. In nucleotides, the CDR3 is TGCAGCGTCGCGCCGGGACAGGGGACCTATGGCTACACCTTC. It yields the protein CSVAPGQGTYGYTF.

The rearrangement joins TRBV11-2 to TRBJ2-6; 10 positions match TRBD1. The CDR3 length is 19 residues. CDR1 and CDR2 from the germline V gene are SGHAT and FQNNGV. V dropped 3 bases and J dropped 0; count of bases not matched to a gene: 8. The CDR3 loop reads CASSFLGQGFYSGANVLTF. CDR3 DNA sequence: TGTGCCAGCAGCTTCCTGGGACAGGGGTTTTACTCTGGGGCCAACGTCCTGACTTTC.

This clone was counted a few times. The chain employs TRBV4-1 and TRBJ1-1; D remains unclear. Deletions cut 0 bases from V and 4 bases from J, with 15 bases between. There are 16 residues in the CDR3. The germline V gene encodes CDR1 MGHRA and CDR2 YSYEKL. The CDR3 protein is CASSQDARQDGTEAFF. The CDR3 DNA is TGCGCCAGCAGCCAAGATGCCCGGCAGGATGGCACTGAAGCTTTCTTT.

V and J are TRBV5-6 and TRBJ1-5; the D gene is possibly TRBD1 (6 bases). The germline V gene has CDR1 SGHDT and CDR2 YYEEEE. The CDR3 covers 14 residues. V lost 0 bases to trimming and J lost 3 bases, with 7 bases between them. CDR3 amino acids: CASSLAGANQPQHF. For the CDR3, the DNA is TGTGCCAGCAGCTTGGCAGGGGCCAATCAGCCCCAGCATTTT.

This clone was counted a few times. The chain uses TRBV5-1 and TRBJ1-6, with D perhaps TRBD1 (5 bases). Trimming cost V 3 bases and J 7 bases, with 11 bases left between them. This CDR3 is 14 amino acids long. Germline CDR1 reads SGHRS; CDR2 reads YFSETQ. This CDR3 is CASSSGTTNSPLHF. CDR3 nucleotides: TGCGCCAGCAGCTCCGGGACGACCAATTCACCCCTCCACTTT. Full variable domain (rest looked up from reference TRBV5-1 and TRBJ1-6): KAGVTQTPRYLIKTRGQQVTLSCSPISGHRSVSWYQQTPGQGLQFLFEYFSETQRNKGNFPGRFSGRQFSNSRSEMNVSTLELGDSALYLCASSSGTTNSPLHFGNGTRLTVT.

The CDR3 region has the DNA TGTGCCAGCTCACCACCGGGAGGCTATGGCTACACCTTC. Its translation: CASSPPGGYGYTF. The V and J genes are TRBV18 and TRBJ1-2; D not certain. Per the germline V gene, CDR1 is KGHSH and CDR2 is LQKENI. Trimming removed 0 bases from V and 4 bases from J, with 6 bases in between. The CDR3 runs 13 residues.

V gene TRBV5-6 combines with J gene TRBJ2-1; D may be TRBD1 (6 bases). Germline V CDR1 and CDR2: SGHDT, YYEEEE. The CDR3 length is 12 residues. V lost 5 bases and J lost 7, with 10 bases in between. The CDR3 DNA follows: TGTGCCAGCAGTCACACAGGGAATGAGCAGTTCTTC. Its translation is CASSHTGNEQFF.

This chain joins TRBV11-3 and TRBJ1-1; maybe TRBD1 (6 bases). There are 13 residues in the CDR3. Per germline, CDR1 SGHNT and CDR2 YENEEA. V shed 2 bases and J shed 9 bases, with 13 bases lying between them. In nucleotides, the CDR3 is TGTGCCAGCAGCTTACAAGACAGGTCCCAAGCTTTCTTT. Translated: CASSLQDRSQAFF.

The chain combines TRBV2 with TRBJ2-1; 8 bases agree with TRBD1. The length of the CDR3 is 13 residues. Per germline, CDR1 SNHLY and CDR2 FYNNEI. The ends lost 7 bases at V and 5 bases at J; junction bases unmatched: 4. CDR3 sequence reads: CASTLDRDNEQFF. Here the CDR3 DNA reads TGTGCCAGCACCTTGGACAGGGACAATGAGCAGTTCTTC.

V usage is TRBV7-2 and J usage is TRBJ2-1; TRBD2 might be the D (5 bases). V lost 4 bases to trimming and J lost 2 bases, with 12 bases between them. The CDR3 has 15 amino acids. Germline CDR1 SGHTA, CDR2 FQGNSA. This CDR3 reads CASSSRGNAYNEQFF. The DNA of the CDR3 is TGTGCCAGCAGCTCCCGGGGTAACGCCTACAATGAGCAGTTCTTC.

The gene calls are TRBV6-6 and TRBJ1-1, with D maybe TRBD1 (5 bases). Per germline, CDR1 MNHNY and CDR2 SVGAGI (reference sequence). This CDR3 has 16 residues. The germline V and J ends were trimmed by 0 bases and 0 bases, with 11 bases remaining between them. CDR3 region: CASSYSAGSMNTEAFF. CDR3 DNA sequence: TGTGCCAGCAGTTACTCTGCAGGGAGTATGAACACTGAAGCTTTCTTT.

The chain uses TRBV6-4 and TRBJ1-5, with 7 bases fitting TRBD1. Germline CDR1 and CDR2: MRHNA and SNTAGT. CDR3 size: 18 residues. V lost 2 bases and J lost 0; bases outside the gene matches: 10. The CDR3 region is CASSDPRQGPYSNQPQHF. Written as DNA, the CDR3 is TGTGCCAGCAGTGACCCAAGACAGGGACCTTATAGCAATCAGCCCCAGCATTTT.

J is TRBJ1-1 and V is TRBV5-1; D is ambiguous. Trimming took 7 bases from V and 1 from J, leaving 14 bases between them. The CDR3 runs to 14 residues. The germline V gene has CDR1 SGHRS and CDR2 YFSETQ. DNA for the CDR3: TGCGCCAGCCGCCTCCAGTCGGGGAACACTGAAGCTTTCTTT. Amino acids: CASRLQSGNTEAFF.

The chain joins TRBV5-4 to TRBJ1-1; D is uncertain. The V gene lost 0 bases and the J gene lost 1 base, with 7 bases spanning the gap. Germline V gene lookup returns CDR1 SGHNT and CDR2 YYREEE (reference sequence). The CDR3 covers 14 residues. The CDR3 coding sequence is TGTGCCAGCAGCTTGGAGTTAGCGAACACTGAAGCTTTCTTT. Residues: CASSLELANTEAFF.

V is TRBV4-1 and J is TRBJ2-1; 9 bases are a match to TRBD1. With 4 bases clipped from V and 3 bases from J, the junction kept 4 bases outside the gene matches. CDR1 and CDR2 (germline): MGHRA, YSYEKL. The CDR3 totals 15 residues. CDR3 sequence: CASSPWTGVYNEQFF. The CDR3 DNA is TGCGCCAGCAGCCCATGGACAGGGGTCTACAATGAGCAGTTCTTC.

This clone was recorded only once. In DNA, the CDR3 is TGTGCCAGCAGCCGAGACTACGAGCAGTACTTC. Translated: CASSRDYEQYF. The gene calls are TRBV7-2 and TRBJ2-7; D is uncertain. The CDR3 totals 11 residues. Germline V gene lookup returns CDR1 SGHTA and CDR2 FQGNSA. The V end lost 5 bases, the J end lost 3 bases, and 5 bases lay between the germline ends. Full variable domain (missing parts from reference TRBV7-2 and TRBJ2-7): GAGVSQSPSNKVTEKGKDVELRCDPISGHTALYWYRQSLGQGLEFLIYFQGNSAPDKSGLPSDRFSAERTGGSVSTLTIQRTQQEDSAVYLCASSRDYEQYFGPGTRLTVT.

The rearrangement joins TRBV11-2 to TRBJ2-2, with a possible D match to TRBD2 (5 bases). Germline CDR1 is SGHAT and CDR2 is FQNNGV. This CDR3 has 17 residues. V lost 1 base to trimming and J lost 0 bases, with 12 bases between them. CDR3 in DNA: TGTGCCAGCAGCTTAGGTGGGCTAGCTGCGAACACCGGGGAGCTGTTTTTT. Amino acids: CASSLGGLAANTGELFF. Based on the CDR3 plus reference TRBV11-2 and TRBJ2-2, the full variable domain is EAGVAQSPRYKIIEKRQSVAFWCNPISGHATLYWYQQILGQGPKLLIQFQNNGVVDDSQLPKDRFSAERLKGVDSTLKIQPAKLEDSAVYLCASSLGGLAANTGELFFGEGSRLTVL.

This CDR3 reads CASRDRRISTNEKLFF. In DNA, the CDR3 is TGTGCCAGTAGGGACAGGCGCATCTCAACTAATGAAAAACTGTTTTTT. V gene TRBV19 combines with J gene TRBJ1-4; 7 nucleotides match TRBD1. With 6 bases clipped from V and 0 bases from J, the junction kept 7 bases outside the gene matches. The CDR3 runs 16 residues. CDR1 is LNHDA, CDR2 SQIVND, per germline (reference sequence).

V gene TRBV19 combines with J gene TRBJ2-4, with 8 bases matching TRBD1. This CDR3 region has 14 residues. CDR1 and CDR2 from the germline V gene are LNHDA and SQIVND (reference sequence). The trim removed 8 bases at V and 6 bases at J, leaving 9 bases unmatched. CDR3 nucleotide sequence: TGTGCCAGTCGGACAGGGTCGGCGGGAAACATTCAGTACTTC. Its translation is CASRTGSAGNIQYF.

This clone was recorded only once. This chain connects TRBV6-1 to TRBJ1-1; D gene uncertain. The CDR3 is 13 amino acids. CDR1 and CDR2 from the germline V gene are MNHNS and SASEGT. V was pared by 6 bases and J by 8 bases, with 16 bases between. The CDR3 reads CASSSWEGIEAFF. In nucleotides, the CDR3 is TGTGCCAGCAGCTCCTGGGAGGGCATAGAAGCTTTCTTT.

The gene calls are TRBV9 and TRBJ1-4, with unresolved D. The CDR3 contains 15 residues. V lost 3 bases and J lost 8, with 17 bases in between. Germline CDR1 reads SGDLS; CDR2 reads YYNGEE. In nucleotides, the CDR3 is TGTGCCAGCAGCGGCCCCGGGGAAGGATTCGAAAAACTGTTTTTT. Translation gives CASSGPGEGFEKLFF.